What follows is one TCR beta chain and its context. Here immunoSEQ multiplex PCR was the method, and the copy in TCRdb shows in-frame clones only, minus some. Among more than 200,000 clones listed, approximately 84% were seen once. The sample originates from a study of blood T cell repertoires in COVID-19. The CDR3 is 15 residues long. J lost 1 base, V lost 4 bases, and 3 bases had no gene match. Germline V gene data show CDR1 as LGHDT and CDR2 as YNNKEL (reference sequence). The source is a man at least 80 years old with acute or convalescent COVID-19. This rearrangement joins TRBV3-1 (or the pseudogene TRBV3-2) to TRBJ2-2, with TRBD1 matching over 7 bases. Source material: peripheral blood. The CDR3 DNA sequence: TGTGCCAGCAGCCGCTCAGGGGGGAACACCGGGGAGCTGTTTTTT. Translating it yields CASSRSGGNTGELFF.